This is a list of T cell receptor beta chains from one sample in a study of high-grade serous ovarian cancer treatment subgroups. TCRdb's table, derived via immunoSEQ multiplex PCR, lists solely in-frame clones and lacks some. The data show some 8,000 clones, with around 76% seen just once and around 6% held by the top ten. The sequencing input was tumor tissue. The receptors originated from a human donor with high-grade serous ovarian cancer. CDR3s include the opening cysteine and the closing phenylalanine or tryptophan. The D gene is left open where the match is weak. Expanded clones get a size class; other rows say once, few or many, or leave the size out.

. | TRBJ1-6 | few | TRBV10-3 | CAISESIGSSYNSPLHF | TGTGCCATCAGTGAGTCAATTGGGAGCTCCTATAATTCACCCCTCCACTTT
. | TRBJ2-1 | . | TRBV7-2 | CASSPGWDREQFF | TGTGCCAGCAGCCCAGGCTGGGACCGGGAGCAGTTCTTC
TRBD2 | TRBJ2-7 | . | TRBV11-3 | CASSLERAGAFLPYAYEQYF | TGTGCCAGCAGCTTAGAGAGAGCGGGGGCCTTCCTCCCCTACGCCTACGAGCAGTACTTC
. | TRBJ1-1 | . | TRBV5-1 | CASSQRGSPGEAFF | TGCGCCAGCAGCCAAAGGGGTTCACCGGGTGAAGCTTTCTTT
. | TRBJ1-6 | . | TRBV9 | CASSVGPRNSPLHF | TGTGCCAGCAGCGTGGGCCCGAGAAATTCACCCCTCCACTTT
TRBD1 | TRBJ1-6 | . | TRBV5-6 | CASSLGMTGWSYNSPLHF | TGTGCCAGCAGCTTGGGGATGACAGGGTGGTCCTATAATTCACCCCTCCACTTT
. | TRBJ2-1 | . | TRBV9 | CASSVAIRADEQFF | TGTGCCAGCAGCGTAGCCATTAGGGCTGATGAGCAGTTCTTC
. | TRBJ1-1 | . | TRBV5-1 | CASSLTVQTEAFF | TGCGCCAGCAGCTTGACAGTACAAACTGAAGCTTTCTTT
. | TRBJ1-4 | once | TRBV11-3 | CASSLDPTRGAAANEKLFF | TGTGCCAGCAGCTTAGATCCCACGAGGGGCGCCGCGGCTAATGAAAAACTGTTTTTT
. | TRBJ1-2 | . | TRBV27 | CASSFGGDGYTF | TGTGCCAGCAGTTTCGGCGGGGATGGCTACACCTTC
. | TRBJ2-3 | . | TRBV19 | CASSARGRDTQYF | TGTGCCAGTAGTGCCAGGGGCCGAGATACGCAGTATTTT
. | TRBJ2-2 | . | TRBV12-5 | CASGLGGRSGELFF | TGTGCTAGTGGTTTGGGGGGCCGATCCGGGGAGCTGTTTTTT
. | TRBJ2-7 | . | TRBV6-5 | CASIGQSEQYF | TGTGCCAGCATCGGACAGAGCGAGCAGTACTTC
. | TRBJ2-3 | . | TRBV19 | CASSKTAGSPTDTQYF | TGTGCCAGTAGTAAGACGGCGGGGTCCCCGACAGATACGCAGTATTTT
TRBD2 | TRBJ2-5 | . | TRBV2 | CASSQNGGETQYF | TGTGCCAGCAGCCAGAACGGGGGGGAGACCCAGTACTTC
. | TRBJ1-1 | . | TRBV11-2 | CASSLGGTSNTEAFF | TGTGCCAGCAGCTTAGGGGGAACATCGAACACTGAAGCTTTCTTT
. | TRBJ2-7 | . | TRBV6-5 | CASSYSHRVGYEQYF | TGTGCCAGCAGTTACTCCCACAGGGTCGGCTACGAGCAGTACTTC
. | TRBJ1-3 | few | TRBV7-9 | CASSLYGNTIYF | TGTGCCAGCAGCTTATATGGAAACACCATATATTTT
TRBD2 | TRBJ2-4 | . | TRBV2 | CASSDGLRLAAIAKNIQYF | TGTGCCAGCAGTGATGGGCTCAGACTAGCGGCCATAGCCAAAAACATTCAGTACTTC
TRBD1 | TRBJ2-7 | . | TRBV10-3 | CAISESSGGVYEQYF | TGTGCCATCAGTGAGTCGTCAGGGGGCGTCTACGAGCAGTACTTC
TRBD2 | TRBJ2-3 | . | TRBV29-1 | CSVSTSGGAGDTQYF | TGCAGCGTATCGACTAGCGGGGGGGCGGGAGATACGCAGTATTTT
. | TRBJ2-3 | . | TRBV12-5 | CASGYRLTHRTDTQYF | TGTGCTAGTGGTTACCGACTAACACATCGCACAGATACGCAGTATTTT
TRBD1 | TRBJ1-2 | . | TRBV7-9 | CASQYGTGVYGYTF | TGTGCCAGCCAGTACGGGACAGGGGTCTATGGCTACACCTTC
. | TRBJ2-7 | . | TRBV13 | CASSLGTGRGYEQYF | TGTGCCAGCAGCCTAGGGACGGGTCGTGGGTACGAGCAGTACTTC
. | TRBJ2-5 | . | TRBV12-5 | CASGLDSPVETQYF | TGTGCTAGTGGTTTGGATAGCCCAGTGGAGACCCAGTACTTC
. | TRBJ2-7 | . | TRBV5-1 | CASSLVPPGHISYEQYF | TGCGCCAGCAGCTTGGTTCCACCGGGACATATTTCCTACGAGCAGTACTTC
. | TRBJ2-5 | few | TRBV2 | CASSVSQGDETQYF | TGTGCCAGCAGTGTATCCCAGGGTGACGAGACCCAGTACTTC
. | TRBJ2-1 | . | TRBV2 | CASSEFQGSRQFF | TGTGCCAGCAGTGAATTTCAGGGTTCACGGCAGTTCTTC
. | TRBJ2-7 | . | TRBV13 | CASSPPLAAYEQYF | TGTGCCAGCAGCCCCCCCCTAGCCGCCTACGAGCAGTACTTC
TRBD1 | TRBJ2-3 | . | TRBV6-1 | CASLTGGGTDTQYF | TGTGCCAGCCTAACAGGGGGCGGCACAGATACGCAGTATTTT
. | TRBJ2-5 | . | TRBV29-1 | CSVEEVFGPQETQYF | TGCAGCGTTGAAGAGGTATTCGGGCCCCAAGAGACCCAGTACTTC
. | TRBJ1-6 | . | TRBV27 | CASTGGPWNSPLHF | TGTGCCAGCACTGGGGGGCCATGGAATTCACCCCTCCACTTT
. | TRBJ2-1 | . | TRBV7-2 | CASSLTPSSYNEQFF | TGTGCCAGCAGCTTAACTCCAAGCTCCTACAATGAGCAGTTCTTC
TRBD1 | TRBJ2-5 | . | TRBV7-8 | CASSTTGQGRETQYF | TGTGCCAGCAGCACGACCGGACAGGGGCGGGAGACCCAGTACTTC
TRBD2 | TRBJ2-5 | . | TRBV6-6 | CASQGLAQTQYF | TGTGCCAGCCAGGGACTAGCCCAGACCCAGTACTTC
. | TRBJ2-5 | . | TRBV11-2 | CASSLDRQQETQYF | TGTGCCAGCAGCTTAGATCGTCAACAAGAGACCCAGTACTTC
. | TRBJ2-5 | . | TRBV10-2 | CASRMVQGTQYF | TGCGCCAGCAGGATGGTGCAGGGGACCCAGTACTTC
. | TRBJ2-7 | . | TRBV19 | CASSLQGLNEQYF | TGTGCCAGTAGTCTCCAGGGGCTAAACGAGCAGTACTTC
. | TRBJ1-2 | . | TRBV19 | CASNPSGGYGYTF | TGTGCCAGTAACCCCTCGGGGGGCTATGGCTACACCTTC